The 5 T cell receptor beta chains given below trace back to one sample, sequenced in a study of blood T cell repertoires in COVID-19 (dated by TCRdb to about 2020). The library was produced with the immunoSEQ multiplex PCR assay. The immuneACCESS repertoire file appears here via TCRdb, limited to in-frame rearrangements. These files lack a portion of the clones; in checked studies, under half of the deficit traces to unresolved V genes, and the cause of the others is not known. Here the sample has some 250,000 clones; about 87% occur a single time. Around 5% of the sample comes from the top ten. Sequenced material: peripheral blood. These receptors all stem from a woman aged 55-69 years with COVID-19, enrolled during active disease.

A word on this clone: The junction departs from the called germline gene at one end, perhaps through a read error. CDR3 in DNA: TGTGCCAGCAGCCTAACCTCGCGGACCGGGGAGCTGTTTTTT. Protein sequence: CASSLTSRTGELFF. The chain combines TRBV7-3 with TRBJ2-2, with unresolved D. This CDR3 has 14 amino acids. Germline-derived CDR1 and CDR2 are SGHTA and FQGTGA.

The chain employs TRBV18 and TRBJ1-6; D is perhaps TRBD1 (5 bases). The CDR3 contains 12 residues. The germline V gene encodes CDR1 KGHSH and CDR2 LQKENI. V gave up 7 bases and J gave up 8 bases, with 9 bases separating them. The CDR3 DNA reads as TGTGCCAGCTGTCGGGGGGATTCACCCCTCCACTTT. It translates to CASCRGDSPLHF.

The rearrangement uses TRBV28 and TRBJ1-5; D remains ambiguous. V dropped 6 bases and J dropped 3 bases, with 6 bases sitting between them. Germline V CDR1 and CDR2: MDHEN, SYDVKM. CDR3 length equals 12 residues. The chain's CDR3 is CASRLNNQPQHF. The CDR3 nucleotides are TGTGCCAGCAGACTGAACAATCAGCCCCAGCATTTT.

J is TRBJ2-1 and V is TRBV28; 7 nucleotides line up with TRBD1. Germline CDR1 and CDR2: MDHEN and SYDVKM. The CDR3 runs 17 residues. The J segment lost 4 bases and the V segment lost 4 bases, leaving 13 bases of the junction unmatched. The CDR3 reads CASSWVIFGQAYNEQFF. For the CDR3, the DNA is TGTGCCAGCAGTTGGGTAATCTTCGGACAGGCTTACAATGAGCAGTTCTTC.

This chain links TRBV5-1 with TRBJ2-7; 7 positions match TRBD1. The germline CDR1 and CDR2 sequences are SGHRS and YFSETQ. With 3 bases clipped from V and 5 bases from J, the junction kept 8 bases outside the gene matches. The CDR3 has 14 amino acids. CDR3 sequence reads: CASSSTTGSNEQYF. CDR3 nucleotides: TGCGCCAGCAGCTCAACGACAGGGTCCAACGAGCAGTACTTC.